The rows below give T cell receptor beta chains drawn from one sample of a study of blood T cell repertoires in COVID-19. Only in-frame clones appear in the TCRdb table, and some are missing; sequencing was by immunoSEQ multiplex PCR. The sample contains roughly 320,000 clones, approximately 90% of which appear only once. Sequenced material: PBMCs or T cells enriched from blood (not recorded which). The receptors shown here come from a man younger than 45 who had recovered from COVID-19. The CDR3 runs from the conserved cysteine through the conserved F or W. D genes are given only for firm matches. Size is stated for part of the rows, as once, few or many counts, or as a class when the clone is expanded.

V,J,size,D,CDR3,DNA
TRBV5-4,TRBJ2-7,.,.,CASSPGLAPYEQYF,TGTGCCAGCAGCCCGGGACTTGCTCCCTACGAGCAGTACTTC
TRBV7-2,TRBJ2-3,.,TRBD2,CASSLDGLAGWVDVDTQYF,TGTGCCAGCAGCTTAGATGGTCTAGCGGGGTGGGTCGATGTAGATACGCAGTATTTT
TRBV19,TRBJ1-1,few,.,CASKAGLYTEAFF,TGTGCCAGTAAGGCAGGGCTATACACTGAAGCTTTCTTT
TRBV9,TRBJ1-1,.,.,CASSVRRSTEAFF,TGTGCCAGCAGCGTACGGCGGAGTACTGAAGCTTTCTTT
TRBV10-2,TRBJ2-2,.,.,CASRTATLNTGELFF,TGCGCCAGCAGGACAGCCACCCTTAACACCGGGGAGCTGTTTTTT
TRBV3-1/TRBV3-2,TRBJ1-2,.,.,CASSQSEGNYGYTF,TGTGCCAGCAGCCAGTCTGAGGGAAACTATGGCTACACCTTC
TRBV3-1/TRBV3-2,TRBJ1-1,.,TRBD1,CASSGTVNTEAFF,TGTGCCAGCTCCGGGACAGTGAACACTGAAGCTTTCTTT
TRBV5-1,TRBJ1-1,once,.,CASSLVIDTEAFF,TGCGCCAGCAGCTTGGTAATTGACACTGAAGCTTTCTTT
TRBV19,TRBJ1-1,.,TRBD1,CASRDWTGYTEAFF,TGTGCCAGTCGAGATTGGACAGGATACACTGAAGCTTTCTTT
TRBV28,TRBJ1-2,.,.,CASSLLGLGGPTVSGYTF,TGTGCCAGCAGTTTATTAGGCTTGGGAGGGCCCACCGTCTCTGGCTACACCTTC
TRBV28,TRBJ2-6,.,TRBD1,CASRPFGTGVPGANVLTF,TGTGCCAGCAGGCCTTTCGGGACAGGGGTCCCTGGGGCCAACGTCCTGACTTTC
TRBV18,TRBJ1-5,.,.,CASSPTAENQPQHF,TGTGCCAGCTCACCTACAGCAGAGAATCAGCCCCAGCATTTT
TRBV6-1,TRBJ1-3,.,.,CASSEATGVSHRPSYF,TGTGCCAGCAGTGAAGCGACGGGGGTATCTCACCGCCCCTCATATTTT
TRBV19,TRBJ1-6,.,TRBD1,CASSVDRAPSSYNSPLHF,TGTGCCAGTAGTGTTGACAGGGCGCCGAGCTCCTATAATTCACCCCTCCACTTT
TRBV5-1,TRBJ2-1,.,TRBD2,CASSPGLAGGRDEQFF,TGCGCCAGCAGCCCGGGACTAGCGGGGGGGCGGGATGAGCAGTTCTTC
TRBV19,TRBJ2-4,.,.,CASTTLAKNIQYF,TGTGCCAGTACGACACTAGCCAAAAACATTCAGTACTTC
TRBV19,TRBJ2-3,.,TRBD2,CASSIPFRAGGRTDTQYF,TGTGCCAGTAGTATCCCTTTCAGAGCGGGAGGTCGAACAGATACGCAGTATTTT
TRBV29-1,TRBJ1-2,.,.,CSGAGTTGYTF,TGCAGCGGTGCCGGGACAACTGGCTACACCTTC
TRBV7-9,TRBJ1-1,.,.,CASGQLDLGPEAFF,TGTGCCAGCGGCCAACTGGACCTGGGGCCTGAAGCTTTCTTT
TRBV7-8,TRBJ1-2,.,TRBD1,CASSPDRGSGYTF,TGTGCCAGCAGCCCAGACAGGGGGTCTGGCTACACCTTC
TRBV7-8,TRBJ1-2,.,TRBD1,CASSLVGQGSGGYGYTF,TGTGCCAGCAGCTTAGTGGGACAGGGGTCCGGGGGCTATGGCTACACCTTC
TRBV30,TRBJ1-2,.,TRBD1,CAWDDREARGYTF,TGTGCCTGGGACGACAGGGAGGCAAGAGGCTACACCTTC
TRBV24-1,TRBJ2-5,.,TRBD1,CATSDLGQGVQETQYF,TGTGCCACCAGTGACCTGGGACAGGGGGTCCAAGAGACCCAGTACTTC
TRBV5-1,TRBJ1-1,.,.,CASTPGHFKINTEAFF,TGCGCCAGCACCCCGGGACATTTTAAAATAAACACTGAAGCTTTCTTT
TRBV7-2,TRBJ2-1,.,.,CASSLGLPGEQFF,TGTGCCAGCAGCTTAGGGCTGCCGGGGGAGCAGTTCTTC
TRBV6-2/TRBV6-3,TRBJ1-1,.,.,CASSYAGTEAFF,TGTGCCAGCAGTTATGCAGGGACTGAAGCTTTCTTT
TRBV4-1,TRBJ1-5,.,.,CASSQAAGPMFRGNQPQHF,TGCGCCAGCAGCCAAGCCGCAGGGCCGATGTTTAGGGGCAATCAGCCCCAGCATTTT
TRBV4-1,TRBJ1-1,.,.,CASSQEVGSTEAFF,TGCGCCAGCAGCCAAGAGGTTGGTAGCACTGAAGCTTTCTTT
TRBV4-2,TRBJ2-3,.,TRBD2,CASSHYPLAGGTPDTQYF,TGTGCCAGCAGCCACTACCCACTAGCGGGGGGCACGCCAGATACGCAGTATTTT
TRBV6-4,TRBJ2-1,.,TRBD2,CATKSVASGGYNEQFF,TGTGCCACCAAGTCGGTGGCTAGCGGAGGATACAATGAGCAGTTCTTC
TRBV27,TRBJ1-1,.,.,CASRRDLMNTEAFF,TGTGCCAGCCGGAGGGACCTCATGAACACTGAAGCTTTCTTT
TRBV28,TRBJ1-5,.,.,CASSSNRDYSNQPQHF,TGTGCCAGCAGTTCCAACAGAGATTATAGCAATCAGCCCCAGCATTTT
TRBV2,TRBJ2-4,.,TRBD2,CASLPTSGSGDKNIQYF,TGTGCCAGCTTGCCGACTAGCGGTTCCGGTGACAAAAACATTCAGTACTTC
TRBV11-2,TRBJ1-4,.,.,CASSQREARAVGEKLFF,TGTGCCAGCAGTCAACGTGAGGCCCGAGCTGTAGGTGAAAAACTGTTTTTT
TRBV29-1,TRBJ2-1,.,.,CSVLPSAGEQFF,TGCAGCGTCCTCCCTAGCGCTGGTGAGCAGTTCTTC
TRBV6-5,TRBJ1-2,.,.,CASSYGTPGLESGYTF,TGTGCCAGCAGTTACGGGACTCCGGGGCTGGAAAGTGGCTACACCTTC
TRBV2,TRBJ2-5,.,TRBD1,CASSVEGRGRAGQETQYF,TGTGCCAGCAGTGTCGAGGGCAGGGGGCGGGCGGGCCAAGAGACCCAGTACTTC
TRBV18,TRBJ2-7,.,.,CASSPPTGAYEQYF,TGTGCCAGCTCACCCCCAACGGGAGCCTACGAGCAGTACTTC
TRBV7-6,TRBJ2-2,.,.,CASSLSDSRTGELFF,TGTGCCAGCAGCTTAAGCGACAGTCGCACCGGGGAGCTGTTTTTT
TRBV6-5,TRBJ2-7,.,TRBD1,CASSRARTGAEQYF,TGTGCCAGCAGCCGGGCTCGGACAGGGGCCGAGCAGTACTTC
TRBV19,TRBJ1-1,.,TRBD1,CASNFLGTGYMNTEAFF,TGTGCCAGTAATTTCCTCGGGACAGGCTACATGAACACTGAAGCTTTCTTT
TRBV7-8,TRBJ2-7,.,.,CASSLFVGEQYF,TGTGCCAGCAGCTTATTTGTCGGCGAGCAGTACTTC
TRBV4-1,TRBJ1-1,.,TRBD1,CASSHSQRRGGRNTEAFF,TGCGCCAGCAGCCATTCCCAGAGGAGAGGGGGCAGAAACACTGAAGCTTTCTTT
TRBV7-6,TRBJ1-6,.,.,CASTKYNEGSPLHF,TGTGCCAGCACCAAATACAACGAGGGTTCACCCCTCCACTTT
TRBV5-1,TRBJ2-1,.,TRBD2,CASSLELAGEQFF,TGCGCCAGCAGCTTGGAGCTAGCGGGGGAGCAGTTCTTC
TRBV19,TRBJ1-6,once,TRBD1,CASSIDLWTGADNSPLHF,TGTGCCAGTAGTATAGATCTATGGACAGGGGCAGATAATTCACCCCTCCACTTT
TRBV10-3,TRBJ2-2,.,TRBD2,CATRPSSGSRDTGELFF,TGTGCCACCCGTCCCTCTAGCGGGAGTCGAGACACCGGGGAGCTGTTTTTT
TRBV27,TRBJ1-1,.,.,CASSFRYRISFMNTEAFF,TGTGCCAGCAGTTTCCGATACAGGATTTCATTTATGAACACTGAAGCTTTCTTT